Described below is a single T cell receptor beta chain sequence and its context. The data derive from a study of blood T cells in healthy people across ages. Combining a sample-barcoded 5' primer with a J-beta primer mix, a second PCR ran for 7 to 11 cycles. Using its own MiXCR run on the 5' RACE reads, TCRdb lists one record per CDR3 protein. The sample holds hundreds of thousands of distinct CDR3 sequences, 40% to 65% seen once. The sequencing input was blood. The sequence was obtained from a woman of 80 years or more in good health.

The CDR3 DNA reads TGTGCCAGCAGCTTTAACCTAGGCCAAGAAAAACTGTTTTTT. This codes for CASSFNLGQEKLFF. The J gene is TRBJ1-4, the V gene TRBV3-1; D remains unclear. Between the trimmed V and J ends, which lost 5 bases and 8 bases, there was a span of 15 bases. CDR1 and CDR2 from the germline V gene are LGHDT and YNNKEL (reference sequence). The CDR3 contains 14 residues.